This TCR beta chain emerged from a study of blood T cell repertoires in COVID-19. Study-level background: The origin of the acute and convalescent COVID-19 samples was the United States, Italy and Spain. Sources were T cells, B-cell-depleted T cells, or PBMCs; the material itself was cDNA or gDNA.

V shed 3 bases, J shed 3 bases, and the junction held 11 bases outside the gene matches. This CDR3 has 16 amino acids. Germline lookup yields CDR1 MNHEY and CDR2 SMNVEV (reference sequence). Generated by immunoSEQ multiplex PCR, the TCRdb table keeps only in-frame clones and is missing some. This sample has 20,000 to 30,000 clones, with 90% to 95% found just once. The sample comprised peripheral blood. V and J are TRBV27 and TRBJ2-7, with 7 bases that match TRBD2. This TCR derives from a human donor in a cohort sampled during active COVID-19. The chain's CDR3 is CASSFGQGLAVYEQYF. The DNA for the CDR3 is TGTGCCAGCAGTTTTGGGCAAGGGCTAGCGGTCTACGAGCAGTACTTC.